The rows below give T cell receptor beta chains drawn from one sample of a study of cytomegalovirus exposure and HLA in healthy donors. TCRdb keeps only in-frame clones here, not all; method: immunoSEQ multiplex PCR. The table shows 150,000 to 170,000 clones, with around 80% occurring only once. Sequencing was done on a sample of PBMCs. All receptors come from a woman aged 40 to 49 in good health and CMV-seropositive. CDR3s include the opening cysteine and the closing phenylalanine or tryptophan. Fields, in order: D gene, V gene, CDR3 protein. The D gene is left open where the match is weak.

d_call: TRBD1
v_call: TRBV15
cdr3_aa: CATSMDRDNGETQYF

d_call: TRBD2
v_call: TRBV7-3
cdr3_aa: CASSSGLAGGNYNEQFF

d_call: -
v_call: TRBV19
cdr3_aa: CASRIQGQGNQPQHF

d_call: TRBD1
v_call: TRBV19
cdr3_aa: CASRRTGGNYEQYF

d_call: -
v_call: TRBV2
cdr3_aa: CASRSSGPGIETQYF

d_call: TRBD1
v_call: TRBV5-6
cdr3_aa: CASSLPGTEVRSDEQYF

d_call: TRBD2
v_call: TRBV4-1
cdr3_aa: CASSQDFTSGTDTQYF

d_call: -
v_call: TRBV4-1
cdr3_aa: CASSQPTSPEFRTQYF

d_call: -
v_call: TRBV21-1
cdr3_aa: CASSKVKKDFWGNQPQHF

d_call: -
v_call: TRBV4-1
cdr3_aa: CASSQGPGHRNEQFF

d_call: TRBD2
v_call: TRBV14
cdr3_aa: CASSPWGGQTDTQYF

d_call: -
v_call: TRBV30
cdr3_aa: CAWATGPDTEAFF

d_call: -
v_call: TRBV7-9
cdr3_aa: CASSLVPMSTSGDTEAFF

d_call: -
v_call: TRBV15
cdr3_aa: CATRGVSTDTQYF

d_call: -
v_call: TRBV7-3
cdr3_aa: CASSLTGTLSSSGANVLTF

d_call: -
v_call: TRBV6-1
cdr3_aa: CASSERERAGLNTGELFF

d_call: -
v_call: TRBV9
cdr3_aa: CASTKEVSSYEQYF

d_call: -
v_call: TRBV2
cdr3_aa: CASSERFGQPQHF

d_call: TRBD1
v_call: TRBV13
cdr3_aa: CASKLGDRGLNTEAFF

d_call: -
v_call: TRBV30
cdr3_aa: CAWSVIAVVHEQFF

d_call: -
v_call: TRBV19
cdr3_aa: CASSPRTFTGNTGELFF

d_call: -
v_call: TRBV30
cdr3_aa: CAWSVPRWGGNQPQHF

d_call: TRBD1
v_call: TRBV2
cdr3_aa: CASSRDRVLTDTQYF

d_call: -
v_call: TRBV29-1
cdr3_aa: CSVKTRDSSYEQYF

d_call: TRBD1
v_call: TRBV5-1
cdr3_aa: CASSPNRGNYNEQFF

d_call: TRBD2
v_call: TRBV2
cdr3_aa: CASRTTSGYTGELFF

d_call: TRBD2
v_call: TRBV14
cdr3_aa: CASSRVAGGVTDTQYF

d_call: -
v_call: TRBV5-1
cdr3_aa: CASSLTRGTYEQYF

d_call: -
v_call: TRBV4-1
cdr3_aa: CASSQDRRGAFF

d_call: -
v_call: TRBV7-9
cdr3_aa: CASSSGHITQYF

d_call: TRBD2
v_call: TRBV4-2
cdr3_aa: CASSQGTSGSYNEQFF

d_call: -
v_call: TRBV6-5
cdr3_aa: CASSYLGGSNQPQHF

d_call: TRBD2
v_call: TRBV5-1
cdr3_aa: CASSPKASGRAVGYNEQFF

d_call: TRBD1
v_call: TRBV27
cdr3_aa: CASSLGRGTEKLFF

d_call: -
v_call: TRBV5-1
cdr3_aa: CASGPGSYTGELFF

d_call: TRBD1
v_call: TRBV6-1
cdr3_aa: CASSQDRGDGYTF

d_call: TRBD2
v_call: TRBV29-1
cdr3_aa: CSVERAREAGDTQYF

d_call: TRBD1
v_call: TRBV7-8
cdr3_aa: CASSTRTGDDYGYTF

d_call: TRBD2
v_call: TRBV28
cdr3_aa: CASSLGLAGNYNEQFF

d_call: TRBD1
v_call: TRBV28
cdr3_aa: CASSSTGTGGWEQYF

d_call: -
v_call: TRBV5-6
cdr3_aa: CASSFRETQYF

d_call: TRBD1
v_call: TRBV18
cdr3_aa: CASSPSSGTGYSNQPQHF

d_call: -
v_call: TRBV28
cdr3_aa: CAVGVNQPQHF

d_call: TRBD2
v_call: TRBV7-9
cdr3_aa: CASRYGLAEETQYF

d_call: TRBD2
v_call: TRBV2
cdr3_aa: CASSALEGGYTGELFF

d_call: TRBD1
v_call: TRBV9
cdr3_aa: CASSVTGGAYNEQFF

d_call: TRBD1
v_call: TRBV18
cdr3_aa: CASSPGQEYSYEQYF

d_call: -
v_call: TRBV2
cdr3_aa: CATSADGTAQYF

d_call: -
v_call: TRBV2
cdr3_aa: CASRSSGNTIYF

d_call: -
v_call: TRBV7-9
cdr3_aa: CASSPSPQETQYF

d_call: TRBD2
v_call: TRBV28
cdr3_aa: CASSTPREGNTGELFF